This T cell receptor beta chain was profiled in a study of shared clonotypes between healthy human individuals. Study-level background: Three men and a couple of women, aged 18 to 49, were donors.

The naive CD8 fraction comprised CD45RO-negative cells positively selected for CCR7 and excluded terminally differentiated effector memory CD45RA+ cells. The CDR3 totals 14 residues. The ends lost 3 bases at V and 5 bases at J; junction bases unmatched: 5. The germline V gene encodes CDR1 SEHNR and CDR2 FQNEAQ (reference sequence). Method: immunoSEQ multiplex PCR; TCRdb's copy keeps in-frame clones and lacks some. The table has about 870,000 clones, 92% seen once. V usage is TRBV7-9 and J usage is TRBJ2-7, with 9 bases fitting TRBD2. The sample was naive CD8+ T cells sorted from blood. The source of this sequence is a man aged 25 to 40 in good health. CDR3 protein: CASSFSGSNDEQYF. In nucleotides, the CDR3 is TGTGCCAGCAGCTTTAGCGGGAGCAACGACGAGCAGTACTTC.